This TCR beta chain was sequenced during a study of T cell responses to AZD1222 COVID-19 vaccine. General observations from the study: Donors were largely white British and mainly female; clonal diversity was possibly underestimated. Targets within unmutated variant regions were reportedly found for nearly half of spike-specific TCRs. Repertoires were obtained solely post-peak T cell response. Spike-wide vaccine-associated CD4 TCRs dominated at 160-218 and 743-854.

Assay used: immunoSEQ multiplex PCR; TCRdb lists only in-frame clones, some missing. The sample carries about 130,000 clones, around 89% recorded once. The count of this clone is one. The antigen is not known. V lost 2 bases, J lost 1 base, and 11 bases lay in between. Germline V gene lookup returns CDR1 MNHEY and CDR2 SVGEGT. The CDR3 totals 15 residues. The origin of this receptor is an adult who received the AZD1222 COVID-19 vaccine. The rearrangement uses TRBV6-2 or TRBV6-3 and TRBJ1-1; D call uncertain. The starting material was peripheral blood, obtained 28 days after the second AZD1222 dose. The chain's CDR3 is CASSYRGWRNTEAFF. The CDR3 DNA follows: TGTGCCAGCAGTTACCGAGGGTGGCGGAACACTGAAGCTTTCTTT.